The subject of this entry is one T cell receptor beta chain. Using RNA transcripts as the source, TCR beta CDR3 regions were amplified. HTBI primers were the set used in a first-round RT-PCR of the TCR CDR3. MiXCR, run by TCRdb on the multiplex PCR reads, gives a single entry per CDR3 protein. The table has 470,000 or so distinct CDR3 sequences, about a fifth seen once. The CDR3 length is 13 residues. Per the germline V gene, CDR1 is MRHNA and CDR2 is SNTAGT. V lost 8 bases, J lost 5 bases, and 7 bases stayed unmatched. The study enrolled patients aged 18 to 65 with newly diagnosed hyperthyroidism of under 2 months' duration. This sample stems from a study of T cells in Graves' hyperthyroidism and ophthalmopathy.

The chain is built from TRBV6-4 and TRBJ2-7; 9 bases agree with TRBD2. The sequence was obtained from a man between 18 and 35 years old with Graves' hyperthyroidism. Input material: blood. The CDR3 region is CASRGGGDHEQYF. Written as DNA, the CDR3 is TGTGCCAGCCGCGGGGGGGGGGACCACGAGCAGTACTTC.